A selection of T cell receptor beta chains follows, all from one sample in a study of T cell responses to AZD1222 COVID-19 vaccine. The protocol was immunoSEQ multiplex PCR, while the TCRdb copy is restricted to in-frame clones and leaves out a portion. The table includes over 85,000 clones, 80% to 90% detected once. The sequencing used peripheral blood, collected 28 days after the second AZD1222 dose. Receptors originate from an adult who received the AZD1222 COVID-19 vaccine. CDR3s include the opening cysteine and the closing phenylalanine or tryptophan. A D gene is named only where the DNA matches it firmly. Rows may omit the clone size; those that give it use once, few, many or a size class.

j_call	cdr3_length	d_call	clone_size	v_call	cdr3_nt	cdr3_aa
TRBJ2-7	16	-	-	TRBV4-1	TGCGCCAGCAGCCAAGATACGGCACCTGTCTCCTACGAGCAGTACTTC	CASSQDTAPVSYEQYF
TRBJ1-5	13	-	-	TRBV5-8	TGTGCCAGCAGCCCGGGTCTTAATCAGCCCCAGCATTTT	CASSPGLNQPQHF
TRBJ2-6	15	-	-	TRBV9	TGTGCCAGCAGCGTTCGGGGTGCTGGGGCCAACGTCCTGACTTTC	CASSVRGAGANVLTF
TRBJ2-1	18	TRBD2	-	TRBV4-2	TGTGCCAGCAGCCAAGAGCCCCTGACTAGCGGGAGCTACAATGAGCAGTTCTTC	CASSQEPLTSGSYNEQFF
TRBJ1-6	12	-	-	TRBV7-9	TGTGCCAGCAGCTTAGTGTATTCACCCCTCCACTTT	CASSLVYSPLHF
TRBJ1-5	14	-	-	TRBV5-6	TGTGCCAGCACACTACAGGACAGAAATCAGCCCCAGCATTTT	CASTLQDRNQPQHF
TRBJ2-7	15	TRBD2	-	TRBV6-5	TGTGCCAGCAGCTTTGGACTAGGGAGCTCCTACGAGCAGTACTTC	CASSFGLGSSYEQYF
TRBJ1-2	14	TRBD1	-	TRBV28	TGTGCCAGCAGTTTTGGACAGGGGAAGTATGGCTACACCTTC	CASSFGQGKYGYTF
TRBJ1-1	13	-	-	TRBV10-3	TGTGCCATCAGTGTAGAGATGAACACTGAAGCTTTCTTT	CAISVEMNTEAFF
TRBJ1-4	14	-	-	TRBV5-6	TGTGCCAGCAGCTTGGGGCAGTTTAATGAAAAACTGTTTTTT	CASSLGQFNEKLFF
TRBJ2-7	13	TRBD1	few	TRBV5-1	TGCGCCAGCAGCCTGGGACAGGGAGGCGAGCAGTACTTC	CASSLGQGGEQYF
TRBJ1-5	13	-	-	TRBV7-9	TGTGCCAGCAGCATAAATAGCAATCAGCCCCAGCATTTT	CASSINSNQPQHF
TRBJ2-2	15	-	-	TRBV4-2	TGTGCCAGCAGCCAAGATGAGGGGGGGTACGGGGAGCTGTTTTTT	CASSQDEGGYGELFF